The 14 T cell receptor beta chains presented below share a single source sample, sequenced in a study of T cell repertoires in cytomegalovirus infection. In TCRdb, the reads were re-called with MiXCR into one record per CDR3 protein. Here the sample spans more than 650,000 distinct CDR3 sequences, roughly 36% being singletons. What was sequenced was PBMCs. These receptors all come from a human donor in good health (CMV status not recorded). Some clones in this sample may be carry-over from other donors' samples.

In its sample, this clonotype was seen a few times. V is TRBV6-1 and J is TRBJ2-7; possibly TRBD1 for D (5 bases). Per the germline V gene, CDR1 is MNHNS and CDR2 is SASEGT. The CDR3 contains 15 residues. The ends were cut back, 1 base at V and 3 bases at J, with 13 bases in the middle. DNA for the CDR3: TGTGCCAGCAGTGAAGGTCAGGGCACGGTCTACGAGCAGTACTTC. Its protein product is CASSEGQGTVYEQYF.

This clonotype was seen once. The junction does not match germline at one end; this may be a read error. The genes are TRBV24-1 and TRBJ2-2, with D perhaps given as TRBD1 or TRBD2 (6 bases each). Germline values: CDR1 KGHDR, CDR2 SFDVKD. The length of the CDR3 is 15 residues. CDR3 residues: CATSALSGAGGDLFF. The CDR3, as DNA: TGTGCCACCAGTGCCCTGTCGGGGGCGGGCGGGGATCTGTTTTTT.

CDR3 sequence reads: CASNQQGQGPRGEQFF. For the CDR3, the DNA is TGCGCCAGCAACCAACAAGGACAGGGGCCTCGTGGTGAGCAGTTCTTC. The chain carries TRBV5-1 and TRBJ2-1, with 9 nucleotides matching TRBD1. V shed 6 bases, J shed 9 bases, and the junction held 16 bases outside the gene matches. The germline V gene encodes CDR1 SGHRS and CDR2 YFSETQ. The CDR3 is 16 amino acids.

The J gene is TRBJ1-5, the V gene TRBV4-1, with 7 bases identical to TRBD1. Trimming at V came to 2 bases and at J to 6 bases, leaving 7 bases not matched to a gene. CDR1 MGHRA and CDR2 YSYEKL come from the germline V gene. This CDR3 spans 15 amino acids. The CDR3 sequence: CASSQTRQGGQPQHF. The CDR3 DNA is TGCGCCAGCAGCCAAACAAGACAGGGAGGTCAGCCCCAGCATTTT.

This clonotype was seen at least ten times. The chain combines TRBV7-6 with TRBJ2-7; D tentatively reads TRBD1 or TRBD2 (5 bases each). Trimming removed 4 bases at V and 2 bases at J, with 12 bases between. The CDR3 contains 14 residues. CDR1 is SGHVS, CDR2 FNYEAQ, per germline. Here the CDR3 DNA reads TGTGCCAGCAGCTCCGGGACGGGCCCCTACGAGCAGTACTTC. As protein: CASSSGTGPYEQYF.

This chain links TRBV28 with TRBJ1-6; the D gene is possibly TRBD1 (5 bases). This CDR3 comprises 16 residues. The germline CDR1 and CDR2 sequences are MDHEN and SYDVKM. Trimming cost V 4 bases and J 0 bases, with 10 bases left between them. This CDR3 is CASSSPQGSYNSPLHF. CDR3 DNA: TGTGCCAGCAGTTCCCCCCAGGGCTCCTATAATTCACCCCTCCACTTT.

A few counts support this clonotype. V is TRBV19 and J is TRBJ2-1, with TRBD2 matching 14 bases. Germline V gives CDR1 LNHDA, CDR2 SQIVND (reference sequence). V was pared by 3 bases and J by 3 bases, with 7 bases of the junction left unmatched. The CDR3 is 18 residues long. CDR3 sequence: CASSMEGLAGAGYNEQFF. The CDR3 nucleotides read TGTGCCAGTAGTATGGAGGGACTAGCGGGAGCCGGCTACAATGAGCAGTTCTTC.

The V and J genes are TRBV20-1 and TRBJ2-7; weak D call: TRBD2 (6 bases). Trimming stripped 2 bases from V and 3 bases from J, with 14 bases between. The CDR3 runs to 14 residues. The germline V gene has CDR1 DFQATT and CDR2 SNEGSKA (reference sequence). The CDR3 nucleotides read TGCAGTGCTAGATCGGCTAGCGTTGGCTACGAGCAGTACTTC. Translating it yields CSARSASVGYEQYF.

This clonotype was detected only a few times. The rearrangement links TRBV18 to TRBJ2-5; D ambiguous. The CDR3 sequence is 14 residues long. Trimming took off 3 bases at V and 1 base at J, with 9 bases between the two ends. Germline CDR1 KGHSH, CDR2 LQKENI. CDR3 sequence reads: CASSPRLLQETQYF. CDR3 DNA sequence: TGTGCCAGCTCACCCCGACTCCTCCAAGAGACCCAGTACTTC.

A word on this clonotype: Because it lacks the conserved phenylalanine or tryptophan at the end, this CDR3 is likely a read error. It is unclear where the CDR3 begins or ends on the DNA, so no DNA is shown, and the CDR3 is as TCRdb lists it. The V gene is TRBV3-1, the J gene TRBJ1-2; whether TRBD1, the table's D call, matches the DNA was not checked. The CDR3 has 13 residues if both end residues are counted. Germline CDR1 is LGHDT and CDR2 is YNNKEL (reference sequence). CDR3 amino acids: CASSPLGAGLYRL.

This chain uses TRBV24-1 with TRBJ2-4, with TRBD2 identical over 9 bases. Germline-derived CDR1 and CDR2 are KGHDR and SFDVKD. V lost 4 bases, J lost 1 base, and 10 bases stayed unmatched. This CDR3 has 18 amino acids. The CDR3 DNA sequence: TGTGCCACCAGTGAGGAGCGGGGGGCCGAGGGGGCCAAAAACATTCAGTACTTC. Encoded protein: CATSEERGAEGAKNIQYF.

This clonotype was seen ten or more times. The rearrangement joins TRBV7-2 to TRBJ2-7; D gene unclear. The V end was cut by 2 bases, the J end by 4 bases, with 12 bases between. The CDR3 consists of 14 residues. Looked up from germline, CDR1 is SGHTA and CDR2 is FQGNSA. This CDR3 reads CASSLSFSGYEQYF. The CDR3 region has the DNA TGTGCCAGCAGCTTATCGTTCTCCGGGTACGAGCAGTACTTC.

This chain's CDR3 is CASSPGDSFSNTGELFF. CDR3 DNA sequence: TGTGCCAGCAGCCCAGGGGACAGTTTCTCGAACACCGGGGAGCTGTTTTTT. V is TRBV7-2 and J is TRBJ2-2; 7 bases agree with TRBD1. J gave up 0 bases and V 5 bases, and 9 bases lay outside the gene matches. The CDR3 has 17 residues. Germline V lookup: CDR1 SGHTA, CDR2 FQGNSA.

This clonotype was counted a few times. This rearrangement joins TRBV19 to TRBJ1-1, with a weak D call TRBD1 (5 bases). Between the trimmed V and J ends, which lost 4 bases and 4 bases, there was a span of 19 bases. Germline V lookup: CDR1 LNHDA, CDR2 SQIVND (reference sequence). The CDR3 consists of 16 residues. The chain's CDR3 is CASSTPREVGGTEAFF. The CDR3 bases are TGTGCCAGTAGTACCCCCCGGGAAGTGGGGGGCACTGAAGCTTTCTTT.